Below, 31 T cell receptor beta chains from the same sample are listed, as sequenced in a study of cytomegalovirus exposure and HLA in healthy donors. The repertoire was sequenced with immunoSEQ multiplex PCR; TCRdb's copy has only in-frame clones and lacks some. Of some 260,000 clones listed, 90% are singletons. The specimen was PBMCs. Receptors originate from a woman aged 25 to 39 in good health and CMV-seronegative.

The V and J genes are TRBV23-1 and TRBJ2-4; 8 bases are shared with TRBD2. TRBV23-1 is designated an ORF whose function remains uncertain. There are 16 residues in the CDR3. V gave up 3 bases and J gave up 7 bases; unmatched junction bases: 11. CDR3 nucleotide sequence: TGCGCCAGCAGTCACGAACAAGCGGGAGACTTGAACATTCAGTACTTC. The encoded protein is CASSHEQAGDLNIQYF.

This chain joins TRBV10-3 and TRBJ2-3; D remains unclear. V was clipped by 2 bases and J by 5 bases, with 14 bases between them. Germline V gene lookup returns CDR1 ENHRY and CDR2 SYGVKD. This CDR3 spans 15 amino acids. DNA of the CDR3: TGTGCCATCAGTGAGGAACTCTCGAGTGGAGATACGCAGTATTTT. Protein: CAISEELSSGDTQYF.

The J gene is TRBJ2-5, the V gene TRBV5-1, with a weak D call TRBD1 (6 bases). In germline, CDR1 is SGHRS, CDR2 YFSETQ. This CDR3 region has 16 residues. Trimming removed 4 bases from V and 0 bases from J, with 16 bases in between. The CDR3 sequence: CASSTGRGHYQETQYF. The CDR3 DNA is TGCGCCAGCAGCACTGGTAGGGGACACTACCAAGAGACCCAGTACTTC.

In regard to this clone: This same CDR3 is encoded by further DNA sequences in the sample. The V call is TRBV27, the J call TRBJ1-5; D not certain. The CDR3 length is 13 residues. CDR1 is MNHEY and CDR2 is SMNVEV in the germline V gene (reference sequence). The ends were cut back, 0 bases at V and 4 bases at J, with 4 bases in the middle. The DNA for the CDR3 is TGTGCCAGCAGTTTATCGGTGAATCAGCCCCAGCATTTT. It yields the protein CASSLSVNQPQHF.

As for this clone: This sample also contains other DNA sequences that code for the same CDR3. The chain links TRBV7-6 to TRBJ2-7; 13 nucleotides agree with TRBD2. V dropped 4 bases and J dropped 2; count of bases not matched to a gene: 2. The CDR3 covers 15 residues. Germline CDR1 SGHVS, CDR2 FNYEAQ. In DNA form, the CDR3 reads TGTGCCAGCAGCTCGGGACTAGCGGGACCCTACGAGCAGTACTTC. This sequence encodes CASSSGLAGPYEQYF. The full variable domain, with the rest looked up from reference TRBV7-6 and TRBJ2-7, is GAGVSQSPRYKVTKRGQDVALRCDPISGHVSLYWYRQALGQGPEFLTYFNYEAQQDKSGLPNDRFSAERPEGSISTLTIQRTEQRDSAMYRCASSSGLAGPYEQYFGPGTRLTVT.

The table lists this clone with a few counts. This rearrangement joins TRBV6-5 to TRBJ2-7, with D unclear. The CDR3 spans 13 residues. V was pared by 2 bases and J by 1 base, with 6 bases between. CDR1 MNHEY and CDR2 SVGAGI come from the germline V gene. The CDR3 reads CASSYGGSYEQYF. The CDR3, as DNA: TGTGCCAGCAGTTACGGCGGTTCCTACGAGCAGTACTTC.

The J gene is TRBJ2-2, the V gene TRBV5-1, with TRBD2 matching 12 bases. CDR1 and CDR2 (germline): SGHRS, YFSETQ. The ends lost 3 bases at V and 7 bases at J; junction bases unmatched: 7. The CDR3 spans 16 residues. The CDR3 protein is CASSSGLAGRDGELFF. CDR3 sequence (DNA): TGCGCCAGCAGCTCCGGACTAGCGGGACGGGACGGGGAGCTGTTTTTT. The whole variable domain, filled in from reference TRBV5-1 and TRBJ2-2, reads KAGVTQTPRYLIKTRGQQVTLSCSPISGHRSVSWYQQTPGQGLQFLFEYFSETQRNKGNFPGRFSGRQFSNSRSEMNVSTLELGDSALYLCASSSGLAGRDGELFFGEGSRLTVL.

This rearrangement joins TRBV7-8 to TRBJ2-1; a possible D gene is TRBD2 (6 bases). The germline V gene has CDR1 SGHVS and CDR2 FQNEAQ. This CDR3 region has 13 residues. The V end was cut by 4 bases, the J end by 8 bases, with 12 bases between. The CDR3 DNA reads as TGTGCCAGCAGCTCTAGACTAGATTATGAGCAGTTCTTC. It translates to CASSSRLDYEQFF.

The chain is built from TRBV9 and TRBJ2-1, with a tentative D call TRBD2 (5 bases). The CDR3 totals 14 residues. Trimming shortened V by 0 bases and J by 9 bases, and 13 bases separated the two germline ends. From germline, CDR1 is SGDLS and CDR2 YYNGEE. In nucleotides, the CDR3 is TGTGCCAGCAGCGTAGTAAATCAGGCGGGTGAGCAGTTCTTC. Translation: CASSVVNQAGEQFF. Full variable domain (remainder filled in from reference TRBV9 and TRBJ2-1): DSGVTQTPKHLITATGQRVTLRCSPRSGDLSVYWYQQSLDQGLQFLIQYYNGEERAKGNILERFSAQQFPDLHSELNLSSLELGDSALYFCASSVVNQAGEQFFGPGTRLTVL.

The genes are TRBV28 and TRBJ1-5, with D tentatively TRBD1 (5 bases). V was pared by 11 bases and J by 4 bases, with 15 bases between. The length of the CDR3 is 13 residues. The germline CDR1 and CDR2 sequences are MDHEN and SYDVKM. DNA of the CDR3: TGTGCCTCTTGTAGACAGACGAATCAGCCCCAGCATTTT. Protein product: CASCRQTNQPQHF. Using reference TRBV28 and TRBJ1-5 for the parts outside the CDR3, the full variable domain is DVKVTQSSRYLVKRTGEKVFLECVQDMDHENMFWYRQDPGLGLRLIYFSYDVKMKEKGDIPEGYSVSREKKERFSLILESASTNQTSMYLCASCRQTNQPQHFGDGTRLSIL.

The CDR3 reads CASSPHSSDLSYEQYF. The CDR3 nucleotides are TGTGCCAGCAGTCCCCATAGCAGCGACTTATCCTACGAGCAGTACTTC. The rearrangement joins TRBV27 to TRBJ2-7; D is unresolved. From germline, CDR1 is MNHEY and CDR2 SMNVEV (reference sequence). V shed 5 bases and J shed 1 base, with 18 bases lying between them. The CDR3 covers 16 residues.

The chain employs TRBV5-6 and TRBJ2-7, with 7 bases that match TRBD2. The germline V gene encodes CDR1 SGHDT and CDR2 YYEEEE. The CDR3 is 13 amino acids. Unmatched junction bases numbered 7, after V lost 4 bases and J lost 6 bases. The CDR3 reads CASSRGRAGEQYF. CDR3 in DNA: TGTGCCAGCAGCCGGGGGAGGGCGGGCGAGCAGTACTTC.

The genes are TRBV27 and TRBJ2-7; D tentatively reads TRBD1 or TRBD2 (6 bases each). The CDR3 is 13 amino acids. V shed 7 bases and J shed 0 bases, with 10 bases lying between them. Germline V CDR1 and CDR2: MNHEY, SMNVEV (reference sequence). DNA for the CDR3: TGTGCCAGCAATGGGGGGCTCTCCTACGAGCAGTACTTC. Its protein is CASNGGLSYEQYF.

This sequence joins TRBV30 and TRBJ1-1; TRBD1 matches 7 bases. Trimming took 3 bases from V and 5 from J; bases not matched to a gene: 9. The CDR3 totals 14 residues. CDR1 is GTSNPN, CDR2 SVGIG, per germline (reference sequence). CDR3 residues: CAWSLRDRRTEAFF. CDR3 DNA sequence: TGTGCCTGGAGCCTCCGGGACAGAAGGACTGAAGCTTTCTTT.

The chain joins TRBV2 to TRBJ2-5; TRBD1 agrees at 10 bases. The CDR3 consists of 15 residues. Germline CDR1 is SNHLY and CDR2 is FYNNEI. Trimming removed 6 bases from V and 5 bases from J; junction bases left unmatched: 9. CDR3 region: CASRLLTGGEETQYF. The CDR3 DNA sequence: TGTGCCAGCAGGCTTTTGACAGGGGGCGAGGAGACCCAGTACTTC. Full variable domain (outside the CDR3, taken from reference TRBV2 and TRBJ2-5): EPEVTQTPSHQVTQMGQEVILRCVPISNHLYFYWYRQILGQKVEFLVSFYNNEISEKSEIFDDQFSVERPDGSNFTLKIRSTKLEDSAMYFCASRLLTGGEETQYFGPGTRLLVL.

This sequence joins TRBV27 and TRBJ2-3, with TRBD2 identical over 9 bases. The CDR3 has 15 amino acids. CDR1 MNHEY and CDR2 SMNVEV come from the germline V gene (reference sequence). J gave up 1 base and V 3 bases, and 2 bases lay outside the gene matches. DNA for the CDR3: TGTGCCAGCAGTTTTGGCGGGAGGGGCACAGATACGCAGTATTTT. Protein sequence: CASSFGGRGTDTQYF.

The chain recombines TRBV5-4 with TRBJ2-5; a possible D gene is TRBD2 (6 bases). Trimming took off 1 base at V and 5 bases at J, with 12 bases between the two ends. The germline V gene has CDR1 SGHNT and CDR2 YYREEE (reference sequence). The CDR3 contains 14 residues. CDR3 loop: CASSLMEGLETQYF. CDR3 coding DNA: TGTGCCAGCAGCTTGATGGAGGGGTTGGAGACCCAGTACTTC. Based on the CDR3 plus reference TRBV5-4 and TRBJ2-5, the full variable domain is ETGVTQSPTHLIKTRGQQVTLRCSSQSGHNTVSWYQQALGQGPQFIFQYYREEENGRGNFPPRFSGLQFPNYSSELNVNALELDDSALYLCASSLMEGLETQYFGPGTRLLVL.

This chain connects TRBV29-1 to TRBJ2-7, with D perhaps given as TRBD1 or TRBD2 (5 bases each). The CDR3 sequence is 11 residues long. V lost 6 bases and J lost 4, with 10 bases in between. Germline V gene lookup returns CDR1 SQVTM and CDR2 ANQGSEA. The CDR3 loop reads CSVGVGYEQYF. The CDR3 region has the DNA TGCAGCGTGGGGGTTGGATACGAGCAGTACTTC.

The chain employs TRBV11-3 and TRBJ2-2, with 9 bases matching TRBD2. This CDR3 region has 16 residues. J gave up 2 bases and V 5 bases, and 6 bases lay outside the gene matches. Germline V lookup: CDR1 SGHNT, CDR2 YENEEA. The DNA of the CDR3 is TGTGCCAGCAGCCCCAGACTAGCGGTTAACACCGGGGAGCTGTTTTTT. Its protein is CASSPRLAVNTGELFF.

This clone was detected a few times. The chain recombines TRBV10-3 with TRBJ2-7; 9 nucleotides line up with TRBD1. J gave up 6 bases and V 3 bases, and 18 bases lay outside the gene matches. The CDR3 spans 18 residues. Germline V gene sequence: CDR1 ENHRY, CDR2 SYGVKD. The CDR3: CAISEYTGGAGPGSEQYF. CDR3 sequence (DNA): TGTGCCATCAGTGAATACACAGGGGGCGCAGGGCCCGGCTCCGAGCAGTACTTC.

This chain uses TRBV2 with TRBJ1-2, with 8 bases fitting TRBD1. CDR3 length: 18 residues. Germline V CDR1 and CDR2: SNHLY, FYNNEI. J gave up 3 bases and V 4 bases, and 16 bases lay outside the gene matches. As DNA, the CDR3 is TGTGCCAGCAGTGCCACCAACAGGGGGGGGTCTGTGTACTATGGCTACACCTTC. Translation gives CASSATNRGGSVYYGYTF.

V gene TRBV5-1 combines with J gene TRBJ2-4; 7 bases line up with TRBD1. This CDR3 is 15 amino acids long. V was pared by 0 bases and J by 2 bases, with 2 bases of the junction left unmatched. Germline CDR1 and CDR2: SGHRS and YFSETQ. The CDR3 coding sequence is TGCGCCAGCAGCTTGGGACAGGGAACCAAAAACATTCAGTACTTC. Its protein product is CASSLGQGTKNIQYF.

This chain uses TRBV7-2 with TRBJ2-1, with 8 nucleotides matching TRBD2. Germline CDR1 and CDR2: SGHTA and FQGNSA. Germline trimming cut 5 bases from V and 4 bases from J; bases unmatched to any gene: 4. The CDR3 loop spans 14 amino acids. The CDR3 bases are TGTGCCAGCAGCGCTCTAGCGGGTTACAATGAGCAGTTCTTC. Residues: CASSALAGYNEQFF.

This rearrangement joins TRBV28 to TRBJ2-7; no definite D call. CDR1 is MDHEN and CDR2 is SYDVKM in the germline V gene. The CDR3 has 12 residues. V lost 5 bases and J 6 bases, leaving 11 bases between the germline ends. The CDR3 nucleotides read TGTGCCAGCAGTCCCACTGTCCGCGAGCAGTACTTC. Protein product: CASSPTVREQYF.

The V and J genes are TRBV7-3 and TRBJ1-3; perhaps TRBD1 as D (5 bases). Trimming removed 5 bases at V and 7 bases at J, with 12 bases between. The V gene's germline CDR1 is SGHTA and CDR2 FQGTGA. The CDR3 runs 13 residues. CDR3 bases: TGTGCCAGCAGCGCCCCCGGGACGAACACCATATATTTT. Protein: CASSAPGTNTIYF.

The CDR3 DNA reads as TGTGCCAGCAGAGTAAGGACAGGGGCCTCCTACAATGAGCAGTTCTTC. It translates to CASRVRTGASYNEQFF. The J gene is TRBJ2-1, the V gene TRBV2; 9 bases fit TRBD1. The CDR3 has 16 amino acids. V was pared by 6 bases and J by 0 bases, with 6 bases of the junction left unmatched. Germline V CDR1 and CDR2: SNHLY, FYNNEI.

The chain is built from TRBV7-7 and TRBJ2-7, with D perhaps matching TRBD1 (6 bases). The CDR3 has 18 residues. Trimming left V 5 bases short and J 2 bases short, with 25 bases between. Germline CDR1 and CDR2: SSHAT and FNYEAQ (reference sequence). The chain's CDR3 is CASSPKIDPRDTAYEQYF. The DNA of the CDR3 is TGTGCCAGCAGCCCCAAGATTGACCCCCGGGACACAGCCTACGAGCAGTACTTC.

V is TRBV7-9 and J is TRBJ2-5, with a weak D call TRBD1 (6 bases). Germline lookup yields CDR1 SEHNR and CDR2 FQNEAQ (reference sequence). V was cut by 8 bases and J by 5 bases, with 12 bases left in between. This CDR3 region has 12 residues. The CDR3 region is CASRGGLETQYF. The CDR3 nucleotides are TGTGCCAGCCGAGGGGGTCTGGAGACCCAGTACTTC.

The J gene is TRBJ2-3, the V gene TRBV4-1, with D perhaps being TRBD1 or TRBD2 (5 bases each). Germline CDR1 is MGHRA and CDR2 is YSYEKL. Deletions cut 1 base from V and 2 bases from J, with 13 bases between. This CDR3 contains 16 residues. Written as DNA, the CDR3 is TGCGCCAGCAGCCAAGGGGGCGGGCTTTACACAGATACGCAGTATTTT. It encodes CASSQGGGLYTDTQYF.

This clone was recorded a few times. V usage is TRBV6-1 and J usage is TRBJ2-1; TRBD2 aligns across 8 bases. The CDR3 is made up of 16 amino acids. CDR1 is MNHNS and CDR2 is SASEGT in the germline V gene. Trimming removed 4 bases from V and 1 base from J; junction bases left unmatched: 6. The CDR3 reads CASSVGTSGSYNEQFF. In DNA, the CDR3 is TGTGCCAGCAGTGTCGGCACTAGCGGTTCCTACAATGAGCAGTTCTTC.

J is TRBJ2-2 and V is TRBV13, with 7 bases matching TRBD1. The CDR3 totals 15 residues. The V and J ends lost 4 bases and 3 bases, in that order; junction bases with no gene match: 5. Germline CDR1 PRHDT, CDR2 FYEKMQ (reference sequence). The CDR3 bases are TGTGCCAGCAGCTCCCGACAGGGTGACACCGGGGAGCTGTTTTTT. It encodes CASSSRQGDTGELFF.